What follows describes a single T cell receptor beta chain. Its target is unknown. Trimming removed 7 bases from V and 7 bases from J; junction bases left unmatched: 9. The CDR3 totals 15 residues. CDR1 and CDR2 from the germline V gene are MNHEY and SMNVEV (reference sequence). The data stem from a study of OX40 agonist ivuxolimab in advanced cancers. Overall study: All patients had ivuxolimab intravenously every 2 weeks at 0.01 to 10 mg/kg. At roughly 80% male, the cohort had a mean age of 60 years, ranging from roughly 20 to 90. Partial responses, seen in three patients, involved one hepatocellular carcinoma and two cutaneous melanomas. Findings of the study overall: Some nonresponders also had low normalized T-cell clonal expansion.

Sequencing was performed with immunoSEQ multiplex PCR; in TCRdb, only in-frame clones are kept and a portion is missing. The data show 70,000 to 95,000 clones, with around 86% seen just once and 0.45% to 0.55% held by the top ten. Material: CD4+ or CD8+ T cells sorted from blood, obtained in a trial of the OX40 agonist ivuxolimab. The receptor's source is an adult with an advanced solid tumor such as melanoma, head and neck, liver or kidney cancer. This rearrangement joins TRBV27 to TRBJ2-7; 14 nucleotides match TRBD2. The CDR3 reads CASTRLAGGLGEQYF. The CDR3 nucleotides are TGTGCCAGCACCAGACTAGCGGGGGGGCTTGGGGAGCAGTACTTC.